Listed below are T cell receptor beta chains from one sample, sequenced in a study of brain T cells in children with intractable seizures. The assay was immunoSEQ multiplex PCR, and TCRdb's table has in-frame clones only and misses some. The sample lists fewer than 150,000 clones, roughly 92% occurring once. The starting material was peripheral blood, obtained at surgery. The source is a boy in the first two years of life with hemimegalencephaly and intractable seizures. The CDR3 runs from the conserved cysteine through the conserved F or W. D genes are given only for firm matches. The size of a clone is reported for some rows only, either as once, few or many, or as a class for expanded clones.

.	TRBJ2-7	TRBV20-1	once	TGCAGTGCTAGTTCGGGCAGAACCTACGAGCAGTACTTC	CSASSGRTYEQYF
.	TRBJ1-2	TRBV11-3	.	TGTGCCAGCAGCCACCGGTCTGGGGGATCGGGAGGCTACACCTTC	CASSHRSGGSGGYTF
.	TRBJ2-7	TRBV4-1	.	TGCGCCAGCAGCCAATCAGGGTACGAGCAGTACTTC	CASSQSGYEQYF
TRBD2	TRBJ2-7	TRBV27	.	TGTGCCGCGGCCACCGGGACTAGCGGGACGGGGGAGCAGTACTTC	CAAATGTSGTGEQYF
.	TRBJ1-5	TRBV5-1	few	TGCGCCAGCAGTCAGAGAAAGATAATCAAACCCCAGCATTTT	CASSQRKIIKPQHF
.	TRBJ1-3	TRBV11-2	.	TGTGCCAGCAGCTTACTACCTCGGACTTCTGGAAACACCATATATTTT	CASSLLPRTSGNTIYF
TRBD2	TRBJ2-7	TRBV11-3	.	TGTGCCAGCAGCTTACTAGCGGGAGGCTACGAGCAGTACTTC	CASSLLAGGYEQYF
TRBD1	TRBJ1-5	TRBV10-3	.	TGTGCCACAAGGGACAGGGAAGTGTTGAATCAGCCCCAGCATTTT	CATRDREVLNQPQHF
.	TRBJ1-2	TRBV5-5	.	TGTGCCAGCAGCTTTCGCGCCCGTAATTATCAAGGCTACACCTTC	CASSFRARNYQGYTF
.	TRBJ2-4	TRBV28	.	TGTGCCACCCTAATCGGGAGAGGGAGTATTGTCAAAAACATTCAGTACTTC	CATLIGRGSIVKNIQYF
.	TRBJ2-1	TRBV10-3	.	TGTGCCATCAGTGCTAGCTACAATGAGCAGTTCTTC	CAISASYNEQFF
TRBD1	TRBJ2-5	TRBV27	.	TGTGCCAGCAGCTACCGGGACAGGGCGGGTGTGGAGACCCAGTACTTC	CASSYRDRAGVETQYF
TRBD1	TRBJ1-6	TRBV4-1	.	TGCGCCAGCAGCCAATCCCTAGGACAGGGTCTAAATAATTCACCCCTCCACTTT	CASSQSLGQGLNNSPLHF
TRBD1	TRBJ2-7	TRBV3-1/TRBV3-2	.	TGTGCCAGCAGCCACCGGGACAGGGACTACGAGCAGTACTTC	CASSHRDRDYEQYF
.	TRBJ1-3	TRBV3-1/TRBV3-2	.	TGTGCCAGCAGCCAAGACTGGGCCCGAGGAAACACCATATATTTT	CASSQDWARGNTIYF
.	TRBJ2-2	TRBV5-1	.	TGCGCCACCGCACGGGACACGAACACCGGGGAGCTGTTTTTT	CATARDTNTGELFF
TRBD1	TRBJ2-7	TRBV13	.	TGTGCCAGCAGCCCTGGACAGGGGAGTTCCTACGAGCAGTACTTC	CASSPGQGSSYEQYF
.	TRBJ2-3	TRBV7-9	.	TGTGCCAGCAGCTTTAGGAGATCGACAGATACGCAGTATTTT	CASSFRRSTDTQYF
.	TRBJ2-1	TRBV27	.	TGTGCCAGCAGTAAAGGGCGTTCCTACAATGAGCAGTTCTTC	CASSKGRSYNEQFF
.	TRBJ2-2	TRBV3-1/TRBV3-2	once	TGTGCCAGCAGGTTTACGACGAGGGGAGACACCGGGGAGCTGTTTTTT	CASRFTTRGDTGELFF
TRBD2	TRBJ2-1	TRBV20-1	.	TGCAGTGCTACTGATCCTAGCGGAGTATACAATGAGCAGTTCTTC	CSATDPSGVYNEQFF
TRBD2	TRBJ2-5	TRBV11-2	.	TGTGCCAGCAGCGCCCGGACTAGCGGGGAACACCAAGAGACCCAGTACTTC	CASSARTSGEHQETQYF
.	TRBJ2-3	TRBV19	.	TGTGCCAGTAGTATACTGAGGGGAGCAGATACGCAGTATTTT	CASSILRGADTQYF
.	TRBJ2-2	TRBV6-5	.	TGTGCCAGCAGTAGCCAGGGGCCGAACACCGGGGAGCTGTTTTTT	CASSSQGPNTGELFF
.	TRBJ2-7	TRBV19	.	TGTGCCAGTAGTAGGGGCGGAATCTCCTACGAGCAGTACTTC	CASSRGGISYEQYF
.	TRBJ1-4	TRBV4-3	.	TGCGCCAGCAGTCGACGACAGGATGATGAAAAACTGTTTTTT	CASSRRQDDEKLFF
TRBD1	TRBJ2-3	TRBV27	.	TGTGCCAGCAGGGGATCAGAGGGGGCCGGCTTGATGGATACGCAGTATTTT	CASRGSEGAGLMDTQYF
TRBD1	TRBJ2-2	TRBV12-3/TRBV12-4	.	TGTGCCAGCAGGGGGACAGGCACCGGGGAGCTGTTTTTT	CASRGTGTGELFF
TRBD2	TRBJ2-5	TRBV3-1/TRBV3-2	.	TGTGCCAGCAGCCTGAGCGGGAGCGAGACCCAGTACTTC	CASSLSGSETQYF
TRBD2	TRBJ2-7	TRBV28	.	TGTGCCAGCGTCCGATGGGCGGGAGGGTCCTACGAGCAGTACTTC	CASVRWAGGSYEQYF
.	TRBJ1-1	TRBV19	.	TGTGCCAGTAGTAAGAACGGACCCAACACTGAAGCTTTCTTT	CASSKNGPNTEAFF
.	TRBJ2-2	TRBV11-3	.	TGTGCCAGCAGCTTCGAGACGGGGGAGCTGTTTTTT	CASSFETGELFF
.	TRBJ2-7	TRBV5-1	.	TGCGCCAGCAGCTTGGCTCCGACTAACTCCTACGAGCAGTACTTC	CASSLAPTNSYEQYF
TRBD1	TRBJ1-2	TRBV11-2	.	TGTGCCAGCAGCTTAGGACAGGGGTGGGGCTACACCTTC	CASSLGQGWGYTF
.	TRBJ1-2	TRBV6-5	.	TGTGCCAGCAGGGACACGCGATACTATGGCTACACCTTC	CASRDTRYYGYTF
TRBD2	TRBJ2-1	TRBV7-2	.	TGTGCCAGCAGCCCCCAAGGACTAGCGGGAGGGGGTGAGCAGTTCTTC	CASSPQGLAGGGEQFF
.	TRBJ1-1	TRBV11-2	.	TGTGCCAGCAGCTTCACGGCCATGAACACTGAAGCTTTCTTT	CASSFTAMNTEAFF
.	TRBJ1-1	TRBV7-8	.	TGTGCCAGCAGCTTAGACCCACAGGCCCCGAGCACTGAAGCTTTCTTT	CASSLDPQAPSTEAFF
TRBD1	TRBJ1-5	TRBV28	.	TGTGCCAGCAGTTGGCCGGGACAGGGGGTTTTTTTGAGCAATCAGCCCCAGCATTTT	CASSWPGQGVFLSNQPQHF
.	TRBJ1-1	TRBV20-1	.	TGCAGTGCTAGTCGCGGGACGCAAACCACTGAAGCTTTCTTT	CSASRGTQTTEAFF
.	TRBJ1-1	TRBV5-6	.	TGTGCCAGCAGCTTGTTACTTGAGAACACTGAAGCTTTCTTT	CASSLLLENTEAFF
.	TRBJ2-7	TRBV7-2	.	TGTGCCAGCAGCCCGCGGCGGGTCTCCTACGAGCAGTACTTC	CASSPRRVSYEQYF
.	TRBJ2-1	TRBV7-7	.	TGTGCCAGCAGCTCCCAATTGACTAGGATCCCGAATGAGCAGTTCTTC	CASSSQLTRIPNEQFF
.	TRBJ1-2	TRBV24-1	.	TGTGCCACCAGTGACTCGGGCTCCGGGGGCTATGGCTACACCTTC	CATSDSGSGGYGYTF
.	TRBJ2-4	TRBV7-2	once	TGTGCCAGCAGCCGGAGTCCGTTAGCCAAAAACATTCAGTACTTC	CASSRSPLAKNIQYF
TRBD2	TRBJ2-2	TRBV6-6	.	TGTGCCAGCAGTTACTCTCCGGGGGGAAACACCGGGGAGCTGTTTTTT	CASSYSPGGNTGELFF
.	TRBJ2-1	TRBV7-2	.	TGTGCCAGCAGCCCACGACTAGGGTACAATGAGCAGTTCTTC	CASSPRLGYNEQFF
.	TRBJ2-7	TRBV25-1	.	TGTGCCAGCGGTCCACAGGGTCGGCACGAGCAGTACTTC	CASGPQGRHEQYF
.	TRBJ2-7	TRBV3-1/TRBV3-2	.	TGTGCCAGCAGCCTAAGGGGCCGGTGGGGTTCCTACGAGCAGTACTTC	CASSLRGRWGSYEQYF
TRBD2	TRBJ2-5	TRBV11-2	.	TGTGCCAGCAGCTTAGTGGGAGGGGCCTCGGCCCAGTACTTC	CASSLVGGASAQYF
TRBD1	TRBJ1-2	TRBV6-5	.	TGTGCCAGCAGTTTGACAGGGGGGGATGGCTACACCTTC	CASSLTGGDGYTF
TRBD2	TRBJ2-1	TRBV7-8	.	TGTGCCAGCAGCATGACTAGCGGGAGGTCCTACAATGAGCAGTTCTTC	CASSMTSGRSYNEQFF
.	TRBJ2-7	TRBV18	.	TGTGCCAGCTCACCACCGTCCATTAGGGAGGCCTTTCTTACCTACGAGCAGTACTTC	CASSPPSIREAFLTYEQYF
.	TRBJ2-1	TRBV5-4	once	TGTGCCAGCAGCTTGCCTTTCGGCCCCTACAATGAGCAGTTCTTC	CASSLPFGPYNEQFF
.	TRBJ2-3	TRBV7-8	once	TGTGCCAGCAGCCCCCGGGACTCCGGTCCCAGCACAGATACGCAGTATTTT	CASSPRDSGPSTDTQYF
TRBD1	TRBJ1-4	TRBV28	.	TGTGCCAGCAGTTTAAGACAGGGAGGTATTGAAAAACTGTTTTTT	CASSLRQGGIEKLFF
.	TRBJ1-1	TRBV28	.	TGTGCCAGCAGTTTAATCCGAGTGAACACTGAAGCTTTCTTT	CASSLIRVNTEAFF